A single sample gave rise to the 21 T cell receptor beta chains below, sequenced in a study of cytomegalovirus exposure and HLA in healthy donors. Both 60 Vbeta primers and 13 Jbeta primers went into the PCR. Only in-frame clones appear in the TCRdb table, and some are missing; sequencing was by immunoSEQ multiplex PCR. This sample's clone table lists 60,000 to 75,000 clones. Sequencing used PBMCs. The receptors originated from a woman in her twenties or thirties in good health and CMV-seronegative.

The CDR3 spells CASSAEQGVAEQYF. CDR3 DNA: TGTGCCAGTAGTGCGGAACAGGGAGTCGCCGAGCAGTACTTC. This rearrangement joins TRBV19 to TRBJ2-7, with D perhaps TRBD1 (6 bases). Trimming took 5 bases from V and 6 from J, leaving 17 bases between them. The length of the CDR3 is 14 residues. The germline gives CDR1 LNHDA, CDR2 SQIVND (reference sequence). The whole variable domain, remainder taken from reference TRBV19 and TRBJ2-7, is DGGITQSPKYLFRKEGQNVTLSCEQNLNHDAMYWYRQDPGQGLRLIYYSQIVNDFQKGDIAEGYSVSREKKESFPLTVTSAQKNPTAFYLCASSAEQGVAEQYFGPGTRLTVT.

The chain uses TRBV19 and TRBJ1-1; a possible D gene is TRBD1 (6 bases). Looked up from germline, CDR1 is LNHDA and CDR2 is SQIVND (reference sequence). There are 15 residues in the CDR3. Trimming cost V 0 bases and J 5 bases, with 13 bases left between them. CDR3 coding DNA: TGTGCCAGTAGTATAGATCAACAGGGTTGGACTGAAGCTTTCTTT. Translating gives CASSIDQQGWTEAFF.

This chain uses TRBV4-1 with TRBJ2-5, with 8 bases fitting TRBD2. The V and J ends lost 0 bases and 4 bases, in that order; junction bases with no gene match: 7. Germline CDR1 MGHRA, CDR2 YSYEKL. The CDR3 has 16 residues. The CDR3 sequence: CASSQERRGAGETQYF. CDR3 nucleotide sequence: TGCGCCAGCAGCCAAGAAAGGCGGGGGGCCGGAGAGACCCAGTACTTC.

The V call is TRBV10-2, the J call TRBJ2-3; 8 bases line up with TRBD2. J lost 0 bases, V lost 10 bases, and 6 bases had no gene match. The CDR3 length is 14 residues. Germline V CDR1 and CDR2: WSHSY, SAAADI. The CDR3 loop reads CATIASGSTDTQYF. CDR3 bases: TGCGCCACTATCGCTAGCGGGAGCACAGATACGCAGTATTTT.

The rearrangement joins TRBV7-9 to TRBJ2-7, with D possibly matching TRBD1 (6 bases). The CDR3 has 14 amino acids. Germline V lookup: CDR1 SEHNR, CDR2 FQNEAQ (reference sequence). V was cut by 5 bases and J by 4 bases, with 15 bases left in between. CDR3 coding DNA: TGTGCCAGCAGCCGGACAGAAAATCTTTACGAGCAGTACTTC. The encoded protein is CASSRTENLYEQYF.

The genes are TRBV6-5 and TRBJ2-1, with D maybe TRBD1 (5 bases). V lost 5 bases and J 6 bases, leaving 8 bases between the germline ends. The germline CDR1 and CDR2 sequences are MNHEY and SVGAGI. CDR3 length: 12 amino acids. The CDR3 spells CASSPDSNEQFF. The CDR3 region has the DNA TGTGCCAGCAGTCCCGACAGCAATGAGCAGTTCTTC.

The chain combines TRBV12-1 with TRBJ1-3; TRBD1, the D gene given by the table, was not confirmed from the DNA. TRBV12-1 is listed as a pseudogene. The CDR3 length is 16 residues. This CDR3 reads CASSFGEDRGGNTIYF. CDR3 nucleotide sequence: TGTGCCAGCAGCTTTGGGGAGGACAGGGGTGGAAACACCATATATTTT.

The V call is TRBV7-9, the J call TRBJ2-7, with a tentative D call TRBD1 (6 bases). Looked up from germline, CDR1 is SEHNR and CDR2 is FQNEAQ (reference sequence). This CDR3 spans 15 amino acids. Trimming took 4 bases from V and 2 from J, leaving 15 bases between them. The CDR3 region is CASSSATGRAYEQYF. As DNA, the CDR3 is TGTGCCAGCAGCTCAGCGACAGGAAGGGCCTACGAGCAGTACTTC.

The genes are TRBV7-6 and TRBJ2-7, with 7 bases aligning to TRBD2. Per the germline V gene, CDR1 is SGHVS and CDR2 is FNYEAQ. V trimming: 0 bases; J trimming: 6 bases; junction bases outside the gene matches: 2. The CDR3 length is 13 residues. CDR3 amino acids: CASSLAPGGEQYF. The CDR3 region has the DNA TGTGCCAGCAGCTTAGCGCCGGGGGGCGAGCAGTACTTC.

J is TRBJ2-7 and V is TRBV10-3, with TRBD1 matching over 8 bases. From germline, CDR1 is ENHRY and CDR2 SYGVKD. The CDR3 is 14 amino acids. V shed 3 bases and J 7 bases; nucleotides not matched to a gene: 8. CDR3 amino acids: CAISDSGQVQEQYF. CDR3 DNA: TGTGCCATCAGTGATTCGGGACAGGTGCAAGAGCAGTACTTC.

The chain has TRBV20-1 and TRBJ2-1; D unresolved. The CDR3 has 10 amino acids. The V gene's germline CDR1 is DFQATT and CDR2 SNEGSKA (reference sequence). The germline V and J ends were trimmed by 3 bases and 9 bases, with 6 bases remaining between them. For the CDR3, the DNA is TGCAGTGCTAGGGAGAGTGAGCAGTTCTTC. Protein: CSARESEQFF.

This chain uses TRBV5-1 with TRBJ1-6; 8 nucleotides line up with TRBD1. Germline trimming cut 4 bases from V and 7 bases from J; bases unmatched to any gene: 7. Germline V gives CDR1 SGHRS, CDR2 YFSETQ. The CDR3 is 15 amino acids. The CDR3 region is CASSTRTGLNSPLHF. CDR3 nucleotides: TGCGCCAGCAGCACCAGGACAGGGTTGAATTCACCCCTCCACTTT.

The chain is built from TRBV27 and TRBJ1-4; the match to TRBD1 covers 11 bases. The germline gives CDR1 MNHEY, CDR2 SMNVEV (reference sequence). The length of the CDR3 is 16 residues. V dropped 6 bases and J dropped 8; count of bases not matched to a gene: 11. CDR3 protein: CASSRRTGGLGEKLFF. Here the CDR3 DNA reads TGTGCCAGCAGCCGTAGGACAGGGGGCTTAGGGGAAAAACTGTTTTTT.

This chain links TRBV6-5 with TRBJ2-3, with D unclear. The length of the CDR3 is 15 residues. Germline values: CDR1 MNHEY, CDR2 SVGAGI. V lost 0 bases, J lost 6 bases, and 13 bases lay in between. CDR3 DNA sequence: TGTGCCAGCAGTTACTCGATTTTAGCAGTTGATACGCAGTATTTT. Translation gives CASSYSILAVDTQYF.

V gene TRBV6-5 combines with J gene TRBJ2-5, with TRBD2 matching over 12 bases. The germline V gene has CDR1 MNHEY and CDR2 SVGAGI. There are 15 residues in the CDR3. With V trimmed by 1 base and J by 5 bases, 2 bases remained unmatched. The DNA of the CDR3 is TGTGCCAGCAGTTACTATGGGACTAGCGGGGAGACCCAGTACTTC. It is translated as CASSYYGTSGETQYF.

The CDR3 loop reads CASSLDRPYEQYF. The CDR3 coding sequence is TGTGCCAGCAGCTTAGATCGTCCCTACGAGCAGTACTTC. The V call is TRBV11-2, the J call TRBJ2-7; no definite D call. V shed 0 bases and J shed 2 bases, with 5 bases lying between them. The CDR3 runs 13 residues. The germline CDR1 and CDR2 sequences are SGHAT and FQNNGV.

This chain links TRBV28 with TRBJ2-3; a weak D match, TRBD2 (6 bases). This CDR3 region has 15 residues. Germline values: CDR1 MDHEN, CDR2 SYDVKM. V dropped 7 bases and J dropped 1 base, with 15 bases sitting between them. The CDR3 here is CASNVGGIGTDTQYF. CDR3 in DNA: TGTGCCAGCAATGTTGGGGGGATTGGCACAGATACGCAGTATTTT.

This sequence joins TRBV4-1 and TRBJ1-2; 9 nucleotides match TRBD1. Germline V gene data show CDR1 as MGHRA and CDR2 as YSYEKL. The CDR3 covers 14 residues. The V gene end was trimmed by 0 bases and the J gene end by 8 bases; junction bases not matched to a gene: 4. The CDR3 loop reads CASSQEDRGGGYTF. CDR3 DNA sequence: TGCGCCAGCAGCCAAGAGGACAGGGGAGGCGGCTACACCTTC.

The gene calls are TRBV6-5 and TRBJ2-1; TRBD2 agrees at 10 bases. With 6 bases clipped from V and 4 bases from J, the junction kept 6 bases outside the gene matches. In germline, CDR1 is MNHEY, CDR2 SVGAGI. The length of the CDR3 is 15 residues. CDR3: CASSSGTSAYNEQFF. The CDR3 region has the DNA TGTGCCAGCAGCTCAGGGACTAGCGCTTACAATGAGCAGTTCTTC.

V usage is TRBV28 and J usage is TRBJ1-4; maybe TRBD1 (5 bases). Germline CDR1 reads MDHEN; CDR2 reads SYDVKM. V was shortened by 5 bases and J by 3 bases, with 13 bases between the two germline ends. The CDR3 runs 15 residues. CDR3 protein: CASSPRRGPNEKLFF. DNA of the CDR3: TGTGCCAGCAGTCCCAGAAGGGGCCCTAATGAAAAACTGTTTTTT. Supplemented by reference TRBV28 and TRBJ1-4, the full variable domain reads DVKVTQSSRYLVKRTGEKVFLECVQDMDHENMFWYRQDPGLGLRLIYFSYDVKMKEKGDIPEGYSVSREKKERFSLILESASTNQTSMYLCASSPRRGPNEKLFFGSGTQLSVL.

The chain's CDR3 is CASSLARTDTEAFF. DNA of the CDR3: TGCGCCAGCAGTCTTGCCCGGACAGACACTGAAGCTTTCTTT. The chain recombines TRBV4-3 with TRBJ1-1; D is perhaps TRBD1 (6 bases). V was pared by 6 bases and J by 3 bases, with 14 bases between. Germline lookup yields CDR1 LGHNA and CDR2 YSLEER. The CDR3 consists of 14 residues.